This T cell receptor (beta chain) appears in the sequencing data of a study of blood T cells in healthy people across ages. Study-wide background: Researchers report that template switching captured about one barcoded beta molecule per two T cells. Study outcomes and limitations: Long-lived donors had more naive CD4+ cells and higher diversity than aged donors. Per million T cells, TCR beta diversity dropped about linearly as age rose. As naive T cell percentage varied, TCR beta diversity correlated strongly with it.

A second roughly 6 to 11 cycle PCR used barcoded and J-beta primers. TCRdb reprocessed the 5' RACE reads via MiXCR and lists one record per CDR3 protein. The sample includes over 600,000 distinct CDR3 sequences, around 21% of them seen just once. For this clonotype: Antigen specificity is unknown.

The CDR3 runs 12 residues. The ends were cut back, 2 bases at V and 4 bases at J, with 6 bases in the middle. The germline V gene encodes CDR1 ENHRY and CDR2 SYGVKD. The chain links TRBV10-3 to TRBJ2-7, with D unclear. The specimen sequenced was blood. The source is a man in his 70s in good health. The CDR3 DNA reads as TGTGCCATCAGTGAGATCAGTTACGAGCAGTACTTC. Protein product: CAISEISYEQYF.